Listed below are T cell receptor beta chains from one sample, sequenced in a study of cytomegalovirus exposure and HLA in healthy donors. The repertoire was sequenced with immunoSEQ multiplex PCR; TCRdb's copy has only in-frame clones and lacks some. The sample comprises 100,000 or so clones, 81% of which are singletons, and approximately 10% rests with the top ten. The sequencing sample was made of PBMCs. Every receptor here comes from a human donor in good health. Each CDR3 is given with its conserved first and last residue. Fields, in order: D gene, V gene, J gene, clone size, CDR3 DNA, CDR3 protein. A D gene is named only where the DNA matches it firmly. A clone size is listed for some rows: how often the clone was seen (once, few, many), or a class if it is expanded.

d_call: -
v_call: TRBV6-5
j_call: TRBJ2-1
clone_size: -
cdr3_nt: TGTGCCAGCAGCAAGTACGGGAGTTGGGACAATGAGCAGTTCTTC
cdr3_aa: CASSKYGSWDNEQFF

d_call: -
v_call: TRBV2
j_call: TRBJ1-1
clone_size: once
cdr3_nt: TGTGCCAGCAGGAACAGGGCTCCTCAAAGGCTGAACACTGAAGCTTTCTTT
cdr3_aa: CASRNRAPQRLNTEAFF

d_call: -
v_call: TRBV19
j_call: TRBJ2-4
clone_size: -
cdr3_nt: TGTGCCAGTAGAGGGACACTAAACCCCCAAAACATTCAGTACTTC
cdr3_aa: CASRGTLNPQNIQYF

d_call: TRBD2
v_call: TRBV7-2
j_call: TRBJ2-3
clone_size: -
cdr3_nt: TGTGCCAGCAGCTACACCGGGACTAGAGGGGTAGATACGCAGTATTTT
cdr3_aa: CASSYTGTRGVDTQYF

d_call: -
v_call: TRBV6-5
j_call: TRBJ1-2
clone_size: -
cdr3_nt: TGTGCCAGCAGTTACGACACCTCAGTCTATGGCTACACCTTC
cdr3_aa: CASSYDTSVYGYTF

d_call: TRBD2
v_call: TRBV5-4
j_call: TRBJ2-1
clone_size: once
cdr3_nt: TGTGCCAGCAGCCCCCCCGGGGGGGAGCAGTTCTTC
cdr3_aa: CASSPPGGEQFF

d_call: TRBD1
v_call: TRBV5-6
j_call: TRBJ1-1
clone_size: -
cdr3_nt: TGTGCCAGCACCGGACAGGAGGGGTTAGCTTTCTTT
cdr3_aa: CASTGQEGLAFF

d_call: TRBD1
v_call: TRBV11-3
j_call: TRBJ2-3
clone_size: -
cdr3_nt: TGTGCCAGCAGCTCAGGACAGGGTTCAGGGGATACGCAGTATTTT
cdr3_aa: CASSSGQGSGDTQYF

d_call: TRBD1
v_call: TRBV7-6
j_call: TRBJ1-2
clone_size: -
cdr3_nt: TGTGCCAGCAGCTCCCATCCCGGACAGGTCACTAACTATGGCTACACCTTC
cdr3_aa: CASSSHPGQVTNYGYTF

d_call: -
v_call: TRBV19
j_call: TRBJ2-3
clone_size: once
cdr3_nt: TGTGCCAGTAGTGTCACCCTGGGGGCGGCGACGCAGTATTTT
cdr3_aa: CASSVTLGAATQYF

d_call: TRBD2
v_call: TRBV7-7
j_call: TRBJ2-3
clone_size: -
cdr3_nt: TGTGCCAGCAGCAGACTAGCGGGAGGGCCTTCCCCGCAGTATTTT
cdr3_aa: CASSRLAGGPSPQYF

d_call: -
v_call: TRBV5-6
j_call: TRBJ1-1
clone_size: -
cdr3_nt: TGTGCCAGCACCCCACGGCGGGGAGGGTCGAACACTGAAGCTTTCTTT
cdr3_aa: CASTPRRGGSNTEAFF

d_call: TRBD1
v_call: TRBV9
j_call: TRBJ2-7
clone_size: -
cdr3_nt: TGTGCCAGCAGCGTAGCTGGACAGGGGGCGTCCTACGAGCAGTACTTC
cdr3_aa: CASSVAGQGASYEQYF

d_call: -
v_call: TRBV27
j_call: TRBJ2-1
clone_size: once
cdr3_nt: TGTGCCAGCAGGCCCGCGAGCTCCTACAATGAGCAGTTCTTC
cdr3_aa: CASRPASSYNEQFF

d_call: TRBD1
v_call: TRBV6-1
j_call: TRBJ1-1
clone_size: -
cdr3_nt: TGTGCCAGCAGTCCAGGACAGGGTTCCAGATGGGCTTTCTTT
cdr3_aa: CASSPGQGSRWAFF

d_call: TRBD1
v_call: TRBV6-1
j_call: TRBJ2-5
clone_size: -
cdr3_nt: TGTGCCGGACAGGGGGCGAAAGAGACCCAGTACTTC
cdr3_aa: CAGQGAKETQYF

d_call: TRBD1
v_call: TRBV23-1
j_call: TRBJ2-4
clone_size: -
cdr3_nt: TGCGCCAGCAGTCAACTGGACAGGGGTAAGAAACTAGCCAAAAACATTCAGTACTTC
cdr3_aa: CASSQLDRGKKLAKNIQYF

d_call: -
v_call: TRBV5-1
j_call: TRBJ2-1
clone_size: -
cdr3_nt: TGCGCCAGCAGCTTGGCGGGGGAGCTGTACAATGAGCAGTTCTTC
cdr3_aa: CASSLAGELYNEQFF

d_call: TRBD1
v_call: TRBV7-6
j_call: TRBJ2-5
clone_size: -
cdr3_nt: TGTGCCAGCAGCTTGAGGGGGCGGCACGAGACCCAGTACTTC
cdr3_aa: CASSLRGRHETQYF

d_call: TRBD2
v_call: TRBV27
j_call: TRBJ2-3
clone_size: few
cdr3_nt: TGTGCCAGCAGGGCTAGCGGGGTGGCCACGCAGTATTTT
cdr3_aa: CASRASGVATQYF

d_call: TRBD1
v_call: TRBV7-2
j_call: TRBJ1-6
clone_size: -
cdr3_nt: TGTGCCAGCAGCTCTCTGACAGGGGAGGGCTCACCCCTCCACTTT
cdr3_aa: CASSSLTGEGSPLHF

d_call: -
v_call: TRBV6-6
j_call: TRBJ2-3
clone_size: -
cdr3_nt: TGTGCCAGCAGTTCGGTCCTGGGACTGTATTTT
cdr3_aa: CASSSVLGLYF

d_call: -
v_call: TRBV25-1
j_call: TRBJ2-5
clone_size: -
cdr3_nt: TGTGCCAGCAGACAGGGTCCAGAGCAGTACTTC
cdr3_aa: CASRQGPEQYF

d_call: -
v_call: TRBV29-1
j_call: TRBJ2-7
clone_size: -
cdr3_nt: TGCAGCGTTGCAGGGTTTTCCGAGCAGTACTTC
cdr3_aa: CSVAGFSEQYF

d_call: TRBD1
v_call: TRBV5-1
j_call: TRBJ2-7
clone_size: few
cdr3_nt: TGCGCCAGCAGCCCTTCGGGACAGGTTTCGTACTTC
cdr3_aa: CASSPSGQVSYF

d_call: -
v_call: TRBV25-1
j_call: TRBJ2-3
clone_size: -
cdr3_nt: TGTGCCAGCAGTGACAGGGGTTGGGGTTCGGATACGCAGTATTTT
cdr3_aa: CASSDRGWGSDTQYF

d_call: TRBD2
v_call: TRBV18
j_call: TRBJ2-3
clone_size: few
cdr3_nt: TGTGCCAGCTCCCCACGCGGGGGGAACACAGATACGCAGTATTTT
cdr3_aa: CASSPRGGNTDTQYF

d_call: -
v_call: TRBV27
j_call: TRBJ2-2
clone_size: -
cdr3_nt: TGTGCCAGCAGTTTTGTCCAGGGTGGGACCGGGGAGCTGTTTTTT
cdr3_aa: CASSFVQGGTGELFF

d_call: -
v_call: TRBV5-1
j_call: TRBJ2-3
clone_size: -
cdr3_nt: TGCGCCAGCAGCTTGGGAACAGGGGGGGACCCCTCGCAGTATTTT
cdr3_aa: CASSLGTGGDPSQYF

d_call: TRBD2
v_call: TRBV6-4
j_call: TRBJ2-1
clone_size: -
cdr3_nt: TGTGCCAGCAGTGACTCTCTAGCGGGGGCCCCTAATGAGCAGTTCTTC
cdr3_aa: CASSDSLAGAPNEQFF